Detailed here is one T cell receptor beta chain. Antigen specificity is unknown. Profiling relied on immunoSEQ multiplex PCR, and the TCRdb table lists in-frame clones only, not all of them. The sample includes 86,000 or so clones, approximately 90% seen only once; the top ten take less than 5.5%. The sample comes from a study of T cell responses to AZD1222 COVID-19 vaccine. Overall study findings and caveats: Baseline seropositives among AZD1222 recipients totaled only five to seven. White British donors predominated, females outnumbered males, and clonal diversity was possibly underestimated.

The sequence came from an adult in good health. This material consisted of peripheral blood, taken on day 0 of MenACWY control vaccination.

CDR3 sequence: CASSSIDANYGYTF. Written as DNA, the CDR3 is TGTGCCAGCAGTTCCATAGACGCCAACTATGGCTACACCTTC. The chain combines TRBV28 with TRBJ1-2; D is uncertain. Trimming shortened V by 4 bases and J by 2 bases, and 11 bases separated the two germline ends. This CDR3 is built from 14 residues. The germline V gene has CDR1 MDHEN and CDR2 SYDVKM.